This T cell receptor beta chain was captured by sequencing in a study of CD4 and CD8 cells across lung adenocarcinoma regions. TCRdb re-analysed the PCR reads in MiXCR, keeping a single row per CDR3 protein. The sample lists thousands of distinct CDR3 sequences, around three fifths seen once, with around 17% in the top ten. Samples came from patients with localized non-small cell lung adenocarcinoma. Looked up from germline, CDR1 is SGHAT and CDR2 is FQNNGV. This CDR3 is 15 amino acids long. The V end was cut by 5 bases, the J end by 2 bases, with 12 bases between. This sequence originates from a male donor with lung adenocarcinoma. The CD4 and CD8 labels of this study may be unreliable. V is TRBV11-2 and J is TRBJ2-2, with D possibly being TRBD2 (7 bases). The sequencing input was CD4+ T cells from the center of a lung tumor. The CDR3 nucleotides are TGTGCCAGCAGCCGCAGCGGGACAAACACCGGGGAGCTGTTTTTT. This translates into CASSRSGTNTGELFF.